The next 3 T cell receptor beta chains were all read from a single sample in a study of CD8 T cells in Susac syndrome. Random hexamers served to reverse transcribe about 0.45 to 1 ug RNA. TCRdb re-called the immunoSEQ multiplex PCR reads with MiXCR, one entry per CDR3 protein. This table holds roughly 150,000 distinct CDR3 sequences, roughly 94% found once. The sequenced material came from CD8+ T cells from PBMCs. Source of these receptors: a human donor with Susac syndrome.

A few counts support this clonotype. This rearrangement joins TRBV28 to TRBJ1-4, with TRBD1 identical over 11 bases. CDR3 length: 14 amino acids. CDR1 is MDHEN, CDR2 SYDVKM, per germline. Trimming at V came to 3 bases and at J to 6 bases, leaving 0 bases not matched to a gene. The CDR3 nucleotides are TGTGCCAGCAGTTTGGGACAGGGGGATGAAAAACTGTTTTTT. This codes for CASSLGQGDEKLFF.

The rearrangement joins TRBV20-1 to TRBJ1-1; D unresolved. This CDR3 is built from 12 residues. Germline lookup yields CDR1 DFQATT and CDR2 SNEGSKA (reference sequence). V shed 0 bases and J shed 11 bases, with 13 bases lying between them. Here the CDR3 DNA reads TGCAGTGCTAGAGATCCTAGGGTAATGGCTTTCTTT. Protein sequence: CSARDPRVMAFF.

This chain uses TRBV5-1 with TRBJ2-7; D call uncertain. This CDR3 region has 13 residues. Trimming took off 0 bases at V and 4 bases at J, with 8 bases between the two ends. CDR1 SGHRS and CDR2 YFSETQ come from the germline V gene. This CDR3 reads CASSLDSLYEQYF. In DNA, the CDR3 is TGCGCCAGCAGCTTGGACTCTTTGTACGAGCAGTACTTC.